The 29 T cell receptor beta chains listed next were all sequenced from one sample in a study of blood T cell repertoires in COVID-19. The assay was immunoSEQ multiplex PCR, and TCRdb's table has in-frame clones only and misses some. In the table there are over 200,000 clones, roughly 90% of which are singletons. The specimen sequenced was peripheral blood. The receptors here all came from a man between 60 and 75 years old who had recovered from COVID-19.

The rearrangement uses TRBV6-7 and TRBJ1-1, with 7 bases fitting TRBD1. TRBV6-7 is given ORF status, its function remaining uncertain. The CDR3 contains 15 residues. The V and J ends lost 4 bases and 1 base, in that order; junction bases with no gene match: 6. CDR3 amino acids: CASSSGDRSNTEAFF. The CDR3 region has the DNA TGTGCCAGCAGTTCCGGGGACAGATCGAACACTGAAGCTTTCTTT.

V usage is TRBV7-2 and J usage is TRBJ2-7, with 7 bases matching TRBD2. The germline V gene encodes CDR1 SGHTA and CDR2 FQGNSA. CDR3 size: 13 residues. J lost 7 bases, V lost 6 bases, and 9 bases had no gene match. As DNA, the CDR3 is TGTGCCAGCAGGGTAGGGAGGGCCGGGGAGCAGTACTTC. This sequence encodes CASRVGRAGEQYF.

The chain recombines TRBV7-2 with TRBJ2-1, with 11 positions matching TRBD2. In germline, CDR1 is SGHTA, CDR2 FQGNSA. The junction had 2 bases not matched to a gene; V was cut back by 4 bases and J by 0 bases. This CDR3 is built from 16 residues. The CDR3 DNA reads TGTGCCAGCAGCTATAGCGGGAGGGCCTCCTACAATGAGCAGTTCTTC. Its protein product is CASSYSGRASYNEQFF. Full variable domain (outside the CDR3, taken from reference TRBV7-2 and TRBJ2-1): GAGVSQSPSNKVTEKGKDVELRCDPISGHTALYWYRQSLGQGLEFLIYFQGNSAPDKSGLPSDRFSAERTGGSVSTLTIQRTQQEDSAVYLCASSYSGRASYNEQFFGPGTRLTVL.

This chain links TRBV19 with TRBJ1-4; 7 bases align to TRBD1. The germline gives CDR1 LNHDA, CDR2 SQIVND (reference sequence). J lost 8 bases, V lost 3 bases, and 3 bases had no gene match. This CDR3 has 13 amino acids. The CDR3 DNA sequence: TGTGCCAGTAGTATTGGCAGGGGGGAAAAACTGTTTTTT. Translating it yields CASSIGRGEKLFF.

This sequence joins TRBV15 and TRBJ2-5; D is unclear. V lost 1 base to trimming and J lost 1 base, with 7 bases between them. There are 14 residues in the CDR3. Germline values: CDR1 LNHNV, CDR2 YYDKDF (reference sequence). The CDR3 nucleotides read TGTGCCACCAGCAGAGCTAAGTTCCAAGAGACCCAGTACTTC. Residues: CATSRAKFQETQYF.

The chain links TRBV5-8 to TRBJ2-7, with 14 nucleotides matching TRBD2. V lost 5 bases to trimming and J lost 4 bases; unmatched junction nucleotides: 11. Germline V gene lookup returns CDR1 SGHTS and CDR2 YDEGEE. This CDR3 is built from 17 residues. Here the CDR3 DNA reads TGTGCCAGCAGTCCTGAATCCGGGACTAGCGGGAGATACGAGCAGTACTTC. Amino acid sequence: CASSPESGTSGRYEQYF. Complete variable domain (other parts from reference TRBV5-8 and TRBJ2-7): EAGVTQSPTHLIKTRGQQATLRCSPISGHTSVYWYQQALGLGLQFLLWYDEGEERNRGNFPPRFSGRQFPNYSSELNVNALELEDSALYLCASSPESGTSGRYEQYFGPGTRLTVT.

This CDR3 is CASSLRTANQPQHF. Here the CDR3 DNA reads TGTGCCAGTAGTCTCCGGACAGCTAATCAGCCCCAGCATTTT. This chain links TRBV19 with TRBJ1-5; TRBD1 might be the D (6 bases). Germline V gene lookup returns CDR1 LNHDA and CDR2 SQIVND (reference sequence). Trimming left V 5 bases short and J 4 bases short, with 12 bases between. The CDR3 runs to 14 residues.

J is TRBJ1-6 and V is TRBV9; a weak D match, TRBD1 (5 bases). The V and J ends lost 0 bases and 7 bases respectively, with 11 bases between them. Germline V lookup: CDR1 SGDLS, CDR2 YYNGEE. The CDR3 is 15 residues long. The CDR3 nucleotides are TGTGCCAGCAGCGTAGAGTCAGGGAACAATTCACCCCTCCACTTT. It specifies CASSVESGNNSPLHF.

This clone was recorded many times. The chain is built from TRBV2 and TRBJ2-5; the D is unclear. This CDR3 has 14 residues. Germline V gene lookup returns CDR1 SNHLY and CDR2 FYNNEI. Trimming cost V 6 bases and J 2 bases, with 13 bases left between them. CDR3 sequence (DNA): TGTGCCAGCAGCCCCCTCGACTGGCAAGAGACCCAGTACTTC. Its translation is CASSPLDWQETQYF.

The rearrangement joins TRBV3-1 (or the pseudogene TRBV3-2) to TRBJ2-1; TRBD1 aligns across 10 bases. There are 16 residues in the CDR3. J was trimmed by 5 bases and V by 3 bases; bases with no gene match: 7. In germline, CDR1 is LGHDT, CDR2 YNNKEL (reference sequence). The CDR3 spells CASSQGTGVNNNEQFF. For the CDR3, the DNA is TGTGCCAGCAGCCAGGGGACAGGGGTCAACAACAATGAGCAGTTCTTC.

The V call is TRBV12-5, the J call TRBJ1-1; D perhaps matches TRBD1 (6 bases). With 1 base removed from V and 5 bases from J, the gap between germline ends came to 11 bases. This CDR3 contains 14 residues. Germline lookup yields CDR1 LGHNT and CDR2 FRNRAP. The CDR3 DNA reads TGTGCTAGTGGTTTGGCAGGGGCGACGACTGAAGCTTTCTTT. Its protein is CASGLAGATTEAFF.

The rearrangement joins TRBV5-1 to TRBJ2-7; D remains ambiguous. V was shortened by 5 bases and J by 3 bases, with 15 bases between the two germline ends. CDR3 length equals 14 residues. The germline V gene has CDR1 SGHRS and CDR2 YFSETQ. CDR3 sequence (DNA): TGCGCCAGCAGATCGGTAATATCTAGCTACGAGCAGTACTTC. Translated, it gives CASRSVISSYEQYF.

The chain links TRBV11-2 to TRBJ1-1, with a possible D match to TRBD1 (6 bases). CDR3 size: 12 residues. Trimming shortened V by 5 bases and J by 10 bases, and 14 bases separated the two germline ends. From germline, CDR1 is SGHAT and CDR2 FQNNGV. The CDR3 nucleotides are TGTGCCAGCAGCCCACAGGGTAGGGGAGCTTTCTTT. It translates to CASSPQGRGAFF.

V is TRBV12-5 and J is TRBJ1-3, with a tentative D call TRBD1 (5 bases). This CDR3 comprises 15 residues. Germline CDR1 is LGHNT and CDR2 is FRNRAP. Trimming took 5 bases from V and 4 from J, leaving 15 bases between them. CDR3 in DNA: TGTGCTAGTGGTCCTGACGGGGGTCGGGGAAACACCATATATTTT. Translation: CASGPDGGRGNTIYF.

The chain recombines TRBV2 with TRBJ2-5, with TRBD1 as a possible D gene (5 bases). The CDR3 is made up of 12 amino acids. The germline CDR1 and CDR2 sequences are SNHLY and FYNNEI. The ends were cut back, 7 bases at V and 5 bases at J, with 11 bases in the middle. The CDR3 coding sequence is TGTGCCAGCACAGGGTCTAGGGAGACCCAGTACTTC. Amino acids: CASTGSRETQYF. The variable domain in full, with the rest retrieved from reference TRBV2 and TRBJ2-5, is EPEVTQTPSHQVTQMGQEVILRCVPISNHLYFYWYRQILGQKVEFLVSFYNNEISEKSEIFDDQFSVERPDGSNFTLKIRSTKLEDSAMYFCASTGSRETQYFGPGTRLLVL.

The CDR3 DNA reads as TGTGCCAGCAGCGTAGAGGCGGGACGGACCCCGGGGGAGCTGTTTTTT. The encoded protein is CASSVEAGRTPGELFF. The chain uses TRBV9 and TRBJ2-2, with TRBD2 as a possible D gene (6 bases). CDR1 is SGDLS, CDR2 YYNGEE, per germline. The CDR3 runs to 16 residues. Between the trimmed V and J ends, which lost 0 bases and 8 bases, there was a span of 17 bases.

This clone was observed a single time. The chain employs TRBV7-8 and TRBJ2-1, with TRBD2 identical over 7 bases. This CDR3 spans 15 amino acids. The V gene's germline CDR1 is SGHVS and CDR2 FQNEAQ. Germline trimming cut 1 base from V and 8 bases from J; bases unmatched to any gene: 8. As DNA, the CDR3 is TGTGCCAGCAGCTTAGGGGGCGGGGGACTTGATGAGCAGTTCTTC. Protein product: CASSLGGGGLDEQFF.

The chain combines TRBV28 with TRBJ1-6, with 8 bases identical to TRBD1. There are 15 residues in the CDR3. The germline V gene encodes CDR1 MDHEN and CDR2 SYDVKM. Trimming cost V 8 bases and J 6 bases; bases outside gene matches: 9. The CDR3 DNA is TGTGCCAGCCTTCTCCAGGGGGCCGTTAATTCACCCCTCCACTTT. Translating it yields CASLLQGAVNSPLHF.

CDR3 protein: CATHQTGDYGYTF. DNA for the CDR3: TGTGCCACCCATCAGACAGGGGACTATGGCTACACCTTC. This chain joins TRBV19 and TRBJ1-2; 8 positions agree with TRBD1. V lost 10 bases and J lost 3; bases outside the gene matches: 7. Per the germline V gene, CDR1 is LNHDA and CDR2 is SQIVND (reference sequence). The CDR3 runs 13 residues.

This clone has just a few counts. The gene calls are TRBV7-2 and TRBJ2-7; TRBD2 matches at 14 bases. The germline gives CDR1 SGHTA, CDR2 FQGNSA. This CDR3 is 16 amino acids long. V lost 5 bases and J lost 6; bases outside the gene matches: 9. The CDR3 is CASSPTRLAGGGEQYF. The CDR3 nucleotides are TGTGCCAGCAGCCCAACCCGACTAGCGGGAGGGGGCGAGCAGTACTTC.

This CDR3 is CASSEFRLAGANVLTF. Written as DNA, the CDR3 is TGTGCCAGCAGTGAATTCCGACTAGCCGGGGCCAACGTCCTGACTTTC. J is TRBJ2-6 and V is TRBV25-1; 7 positions agree with TRBD2. The J segment lost 4 bases and the V segment lost 1 base, leaving 4 bases of the junction unmatched. The CDR3 loop spans 16 amino acids. Germline CDR1 and CDR2: MGHDK and SYGVNS.

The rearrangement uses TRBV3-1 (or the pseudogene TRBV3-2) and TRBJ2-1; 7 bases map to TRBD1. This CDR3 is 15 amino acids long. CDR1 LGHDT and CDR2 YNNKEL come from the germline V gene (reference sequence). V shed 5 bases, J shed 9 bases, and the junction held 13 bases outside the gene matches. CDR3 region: CASSYITGATGEQFF. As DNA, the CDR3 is TGTGCCAGCAGCTATATAACAGGGGCGACGGGTGAGCAGTTCTTC.

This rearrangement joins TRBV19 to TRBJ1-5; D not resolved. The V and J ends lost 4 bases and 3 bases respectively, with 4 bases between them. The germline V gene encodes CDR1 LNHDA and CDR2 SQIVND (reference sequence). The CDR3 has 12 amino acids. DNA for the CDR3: TGTGCCAGTAGTACTATCAATCAGCCCCAGCATTTT. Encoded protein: CASSTINQPQHF.

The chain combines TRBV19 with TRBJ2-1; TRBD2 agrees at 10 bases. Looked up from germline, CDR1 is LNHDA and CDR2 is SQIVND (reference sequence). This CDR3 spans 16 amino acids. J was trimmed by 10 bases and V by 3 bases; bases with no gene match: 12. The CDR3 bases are TGTGCCAGTAGTATCGATCGGAGCGGGAGGGCCAGCGAGCAGTTCTTC. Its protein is CASSIDRSGRASEQFF.

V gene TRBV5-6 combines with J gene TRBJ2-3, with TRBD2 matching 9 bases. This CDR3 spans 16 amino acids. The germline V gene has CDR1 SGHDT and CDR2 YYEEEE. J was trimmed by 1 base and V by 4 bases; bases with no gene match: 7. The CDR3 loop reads CASSHLASGGTDTQYF. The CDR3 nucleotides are TGTGCCAGCAGCCATCTTGCTAGCGGGGGCACAGATACGCAGTATTTT.

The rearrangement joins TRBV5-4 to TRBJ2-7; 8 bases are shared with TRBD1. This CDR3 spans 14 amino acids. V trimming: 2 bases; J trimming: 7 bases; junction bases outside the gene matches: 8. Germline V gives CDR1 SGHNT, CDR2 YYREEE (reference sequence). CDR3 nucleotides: TGTGCCAGCAGCTTAAACAGGGGGAAATGGGAGCAGTACTTC. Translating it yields CASSLNRGKWEQYF.

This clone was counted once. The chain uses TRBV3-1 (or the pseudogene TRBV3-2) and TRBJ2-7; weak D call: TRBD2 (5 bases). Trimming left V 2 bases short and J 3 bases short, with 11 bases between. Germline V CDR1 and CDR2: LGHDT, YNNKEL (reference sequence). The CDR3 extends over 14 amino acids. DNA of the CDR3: TGTGCCAGCAGCCAACCCGGGATCGACTACGAGCAGTACTTC. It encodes CASSQPGIDYEQYF.

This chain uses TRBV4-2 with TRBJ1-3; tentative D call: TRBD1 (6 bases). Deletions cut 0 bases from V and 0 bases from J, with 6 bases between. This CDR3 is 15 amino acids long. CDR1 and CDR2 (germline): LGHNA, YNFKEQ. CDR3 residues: CASSQEGGSGNTIYF. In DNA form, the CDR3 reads TGTGCCAGCAGCCAAGAAGGGGGCTCTGGAAACACCATATATTTT.

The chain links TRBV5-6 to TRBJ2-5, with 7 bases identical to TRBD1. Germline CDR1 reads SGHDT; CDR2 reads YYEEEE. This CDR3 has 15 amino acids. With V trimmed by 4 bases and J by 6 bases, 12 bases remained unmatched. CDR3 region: CASSASTGSGQTQYF. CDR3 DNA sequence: TGTGCCAGCAGCGCCTCGACAGGGTCCGGGCAGACCCAGTACTTC.